This T cell receptor beta chain was recorded in a study of OX40 agonist ivuxolimab in advanced cancers. Data came from immunoSEQ multiplex PCR; TCRdb stores just in-frame clones and leaves some out. The table has approximately 80,000 clones, 80% to 90% seen once. The sequenced sample was CD4+ or CD8+ T cells sorted from blood, obtained in a trial of the OX40 agonist ivuxolimab. The clonotype was recovered from an adult with an advanced solid tumor such as melanoma, head and neck, liver or kidney cancer.

The CDR3 loop reads CASSVDPSGGFYNEQFF. For the CDR3, the DNA is TGTGCCAGCAGCGTAGATCCTAGCGGGGGGTTTTACAATGAGCAGTTCTTC. This rearrangement joins TRBV9 to TRBJ2-1; TRBD2 matches at 11 bases. Germline V gives CDR1 SGDLS, CDR2 YYNGEE. Trimming at V came to 0 bases and at J to 4 bases, leaving 6 bases not matched to a gene. The CDR3 spans 17 residues.